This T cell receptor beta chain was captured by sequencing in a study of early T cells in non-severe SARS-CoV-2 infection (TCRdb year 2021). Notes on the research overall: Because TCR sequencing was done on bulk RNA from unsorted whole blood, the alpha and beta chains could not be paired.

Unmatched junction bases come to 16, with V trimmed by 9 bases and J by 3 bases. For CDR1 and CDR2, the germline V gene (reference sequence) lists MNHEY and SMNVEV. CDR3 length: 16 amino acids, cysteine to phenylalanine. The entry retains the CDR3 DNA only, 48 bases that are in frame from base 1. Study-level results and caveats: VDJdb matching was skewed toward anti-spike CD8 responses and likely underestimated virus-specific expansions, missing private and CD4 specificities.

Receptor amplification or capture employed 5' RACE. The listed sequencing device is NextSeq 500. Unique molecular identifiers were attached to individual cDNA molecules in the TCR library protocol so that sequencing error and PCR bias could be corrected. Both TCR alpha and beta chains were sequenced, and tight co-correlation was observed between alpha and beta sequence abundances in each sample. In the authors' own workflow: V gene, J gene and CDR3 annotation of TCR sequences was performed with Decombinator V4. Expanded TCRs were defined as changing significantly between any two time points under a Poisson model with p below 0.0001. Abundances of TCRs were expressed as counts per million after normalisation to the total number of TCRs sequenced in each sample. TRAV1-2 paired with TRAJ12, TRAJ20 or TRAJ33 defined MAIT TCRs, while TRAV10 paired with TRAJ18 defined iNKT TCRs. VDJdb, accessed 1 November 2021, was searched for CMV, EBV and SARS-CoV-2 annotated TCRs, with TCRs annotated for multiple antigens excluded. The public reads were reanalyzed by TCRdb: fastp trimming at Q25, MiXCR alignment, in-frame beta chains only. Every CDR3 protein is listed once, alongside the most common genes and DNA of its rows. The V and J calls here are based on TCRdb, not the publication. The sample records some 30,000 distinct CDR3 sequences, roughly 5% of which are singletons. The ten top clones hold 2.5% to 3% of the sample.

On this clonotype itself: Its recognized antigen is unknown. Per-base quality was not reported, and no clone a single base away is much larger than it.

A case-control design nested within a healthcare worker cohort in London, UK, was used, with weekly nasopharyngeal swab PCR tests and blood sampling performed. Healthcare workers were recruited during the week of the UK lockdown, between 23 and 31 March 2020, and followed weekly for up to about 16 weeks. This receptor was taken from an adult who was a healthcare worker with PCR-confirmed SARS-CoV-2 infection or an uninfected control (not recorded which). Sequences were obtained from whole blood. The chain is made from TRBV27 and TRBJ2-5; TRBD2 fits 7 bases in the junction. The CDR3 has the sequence CASPNPSGKSKETQYF. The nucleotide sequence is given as TGTGCCAGTCCCAACCCAAGCGGGAAATCTAAAGAGACCCAGTACTTC.